Presented here are 26 T cell receptor beta chains from one specimen sequenced in a study of CD8 T cells in Susac syndrome. RNA totalling roughly 0.45 to 1 ug underwent reverse transcription with random hexamers. TCRdb called the immunoSEQ multiplex PCR reads again in MiXCR, with one record for every CDR3 protein. The sample shows roughly 150,000 distinct CDR3 sequences, 95% to 96% of them seen only once. Sequencing was performed on CD8+ T cells from PBMCs. These receptors were collected from a human donor with multiple sclerosis.

V is TRBV27 and J is TRBJ1-5; D is unclear. Germline loops: CDR1 MNHEY, CDR2 SMNVEV (reference sequence). The CDR3 runs 13 residues. The ends were cut back, 8 bases at V and 2 bases at J, with 10 bases in the middle. In DNA form, the CDR3 reads TGTGCCAGCCACCGCGGAGGCAATCAGCCCCAGCATTTT. It encodes CASHRGGNQPQHF.

The chain couples TRBV30 to TRBJ1-6; 7 bases match TRBD1. The CDR3 runs 14 residues. V shed 4 bases and J 9 bases; nucleotides not matched to a gene: 9. Germline CDR1 reads GTSNPN; CDR2 reads SVGIG (reference sequence). The CDR3 spells CAWTLTGLGSPLHF. The DNA of the CDR3 is TGTGCCTGGACGTTGACAGGGCTTGGTTCACCCCTCCACTTT.

This chain joins TRBV30 and TRBJ2-3, with D maybe TRBD1 (5 bases). The CDR3 totals 13 residues. Germline CDR1 GTSNPN, CDR2 SVGIG (reference sequence). The ends were cut back, 1 base at V and 1 base at J, with 6 bases in the middle. Here the CDR3 DNA reads TGTGCCTGGAGTGCGACAGGCACAGATACGCAGTATTTT. Its translation is CAWSATGTDTQYF. The variable domain in full, with the rest retrieved from reference TRBV30 and TRBJ2-3, is SQTIHQWPATLVQPVGSPLSLECTVEGTSNPNLYWYRQAAGRGLQLLFYSVGIGQISSEVPQNLSASRPQDRQFILSSKKLLLSDSGFYLCAWSATGTDTQYFGPGTRLTVL.

This clonotype has just one count. The J gene is TRBJ1-3, the V gene TRBV2; D may be TRBD1 (6 bases). From germline, CDR1 is SNHLY and CDR2 FYNNEI. V lost 3 bases to trimming and J lost 3 bases, with 21 bases between them. The CDR3 is 18 residues long. The CDR3 region has the DNA TGTGCCAGCAGTGACCCCAGGTGGGGGGCGCGAGGTGGAAACACCATATATTTT. Translating it yields CASSDPRWGARGGNTIYF.

This clonotype was recorded only once. The chain carries TRBV18 and TRBJ2-5; tentative D call: TRBD2 (5 bases). Trimming removed 3 bases from V and 5 bases from J, with 16 bases in between. The CDR3 sequence is 15 residues long. The V gene's germline CDR1 is KGHSH and CDR2 LQKENI. Written as DNA, the CDR3 is TGTGCCAGCTCACCCGAGCTGCTAGAGCGGGAGACCCAGTACTTC. It encodes CASSPELLERETQYF. Full variable domain (rest looked up from reference TRBV18 and TRBJ2-5): NAGVMQNPRHLVRRRGQEARLRCSPMKGHSHVYWYRQLPEEGLKFMVYLQKENIIDESGMPKERFSAEFPKEGPSILRIQQVVRGDSAAYFCASSPELLERETQYFGPGTRLLVL.

The genes are TRBV7-9 and TRBJ2-1; D perhaps matches TRBD1 (6 bases). Germline CDR1 and CDR2: SEHNR and FQNEAQ (reference sequence). This CDR3 comprises 11 residues. Trimming took off 4 bases at V and 13 bases at J, with 11 bases between the two ends. DNA for the CDR3: TGTGCCAGCAGCTCACAGGGTGATCAGTTCTTC. Translation: CASSSQGDQFF.

The V gene is TRBV7-9, the J gene TRBJ2-7; unclear D gene. V lost 1 base and J 5 bases, leaving 12 bases between the germline ends. This CDR3 has 14 residues. Looked up from germline, CDR1 is SEHNR and CDR2 is FQNEAQ (reference sequence). The CDR3 sequence: CASSLGSSSNEQYV. The CDR3 DNA reads TGTGCCAGCAGCTTAGGGTCAAGTTCCAACGAGCAGTACGTC.

The chain recombines TRBV9 with TRBJ1-2; the D is unclear. Germline lookup yields CDR1 SGDLS and CDR2 YYNGEE. V was clipped by 4 bases and J by 3 bases, with 13 bases between them. The CDR3 has 14 amino acids. This CDR3 reads CASSPKLSDYGYTF. In DNA form, the CDR3 reads TGTGCCAGCAGCCCTAAGCTGAGCGACTATGGCTACACCTTC.

This clonotype was recorded a few times. The chain joins TRBV3-1 to TRBJ2-1; 9 bases fit TRBD2. From germline, CDR1 is LGHDT and CDR2 YNNKEL (reference sequence). With V trimmed by 4 bases and J by 2 bases, 3 bases remained unmatched. The CDR3 is 15 residues long. The CDR3 bases are TGTGCCAGCAGCCCAAGCGGGGGGCCCTACAATGAGCAGTTCTTC. Its translation: CASSPSGGPYNEQFF.

The chain links TRBV24-1 to TRBJ2-1, with a tentative D call TRBD2 (6 bases). The V gene's germline CDR1 is KGHDR and CDR2 SFDVKD. There are 13 residues in the CDR3. V lost 9 bases and J lost 6, with 14 bases in between. CDR3 nucleotides: TGTGCCACCCGCCCACGGGGAGGCAATGAGCAGTTCTTC. Translated: CATRPRGGNEQFF.

The chain links TRBV27 to TRBJ1-5; D unclear. This CDR3 comprises 14 residues. Germline V lookup: CDR1 MNHEY, CDR2 SMNVEV (reference sequence). V dropped 3 bases and J dropped 7 bases, with 13 bases sitting between them. Here the CDR3 reads CASSLGGVEQPQHF. Here the CDR3 DNA reads TGTGCCAGCAGTTTGGGCGGGGTTGAGCAGCCCCAGCATTTT.

J is TRBJ2-7 and V is TRBV13; 8 bases align to TRBD2. Germline CDR1 PRHDT, CDR2 FYEKMQ (reference sequence). V lost 3 bases to trimming and J lost 6 bases; unmatched junction nucleotides: 13. This CDR3 region has 16 residues. The CDR3 sequence is CASSLPPRGLEGEQYF. As DNA, the CDR3 is TGTGCCAGCAGCTTGCCCCCTAGGGGACTAGAGGGCGAGCAGTACTTC.

The chain is built from TRBV7-9 and TRBJ2-7; 7 positions agree with TRBD1. CDR3 length: 14 amino acids. V trimming: 2 bases; J trimming: 2 bases; junction bases outside the gene matches: 3. Germline V lookup: CDR1 SEHNR, CDR2 FQNEAQ (reference sequence). The CDR3: CASSLPGQPYEQYV. The CDR3, as DNA: TGTGCCAGCAGCTTACCGGGACAGCCCTACGAGCAGTACGTC.

The V and J genes are TRBV19 and TRBJ2-7; D perhaps matches TRBD2 (5 bases). The V gene lost 0 bases and the J gene lost 4 bases, with 10 bases spanning the gap. Per the germline V gene, CDR1 is LNHDA and CDR2 is SQIVND (reference sequence). The CDR3 runs to 14 residues. The CDR3, as DNA: TGTGCCAGTAGTATAGATCTGGGAGTTTACGAGCAGTACTTC. Its protein is CASSIDLGVYEQYF.

This chain links TRBV29-1 with TRBJ1-2; D is unclear. Germline V gene data show CDR1 as SQVTM and CDR2 as ANQGSEA. The CDR3 is 12 amino acids. V was cut by 3 bases and J by 2 bases, with 7 bases left in between. CDR3 residues: CSVDKTNYGYTF. In DNA, the CDR3 is TGCAGCGTTGATAAGACCAACTATGGCTACACCTTC.

The V and J genes are TRBV3-1 and TRBJ1-1; D is uncertain. This CDR3 has 13 amino acids. Germline V CDR1 and CDR2: LGHDT, YNNKEL (reference sequence). Trimming removed 3 bases at V and 1 base at J, with 6 bases between. The CDR3 DNA reads TGTGCCAGCAGCCACGGGCCGAACACTGAAGCTTTCTTT. Its protein is CASSHGPNTEAFF.

The J gene is TRBJ2-7, the V gene TRBV27; 7 nucleotides align to TRBD1. V was pared by 6 bases and J by 6 bases, with 11 bases of the junction left unmatched. The CDR3 is 14 amino acids. The germline gives CDR1 MNHEY, CDR2 SMNVEV (reference sequence). This CDR3 reads CASSAQGRFGEQYF. The CDR3 region has the DNA TGTGCCAGCAGCGCACAGGGGCGATTTGGCGAGCAGTACTTC.

The rearrangement joins TRBV29-1 to TRBJ2-2; 11 nucleotides line up with TRBD1. Trimming cost V 3 bases and J 6 bases; bases outside gene matches: 6. The CDR3 has 15 residues. Germline CDR1 is SQVTM and CDR2 is ANQGSEA. CDR3 residues: CSVEGGQGVPGELFF. CDR3 in DNA: TGCAGCGTTGAGGGGGGACAGGGGGTCCCCGGGGAGCTGTTTTTT.

This sequence joins TRBV7-9 and TRBJ2-7; the match to TRBD1 covers 7 bases. The CDR3 covers 16 residues. V dropped 1 base and J dropped 0; count of bases not matched to a gene: 6. Germline values: CDR1 SEHNR, CDR2 FQNEAQ (reference sequence). The CDR3 sequence: CASSLEIQGYSYEQYF. The CDR3 nucleotides read TGTGCCAGCAGCTTAGAAATACAGGGGTACTCCTACGAGCAGTACTTC. Using reference TRBV7-9 and TRBJ2-7 for the parts outside the CDR3, the full variable domain is DTGVSQNPRHKITKRGQNVTFRCDPISEHNRLYWYRQTLGQGPEFLTYFQNEAQLEKSRLLSDRFSAERPKGSFSTLEIQRTEQGDSAMYLCASSLEIQGYSYEQYFGPGTRLTVT.

V is TRBV6-5 and J is TRBJ1-2; D might be TRBD1 (6 bases). CDR3 length: 13 residues. Trimming stripped 4 bases from V and 4 bases from J, with 10 bases between. Germline CDR1 and CDR2: MNHEY and SVGAGI. Here the CDR3 reads CASSSGVSYGYTF. DNA for the CDR3: TGTGCCAGCAGTTCAGGGGTTAGCTATGGCTACACCTTC.

In DNA, the CDR3 is TGTGCCAGCAGTCAAGGGAGGGGCTCTGGGGCCAACGTCCTGACTTTC. Protein sequence: CASSQGRGSGANVLTF. J is TRBJ2-6 and V is TRBV6-6, with 7 bases aligning to TRBD2. Germline CDR1 MNHNY, CDR2 SVGAGI (reference sequence). This CDR3 region has 16 residues. The J segment lost 0 bases and the V segment lost 5 bases, leaving 4 bases of the junction unmatched.

This chain uses TRBV7-9 with TRBJ2-7, with 8 bases lining up with TRBD2. J was trimmed by 6 bases and V by 7 bases; bases with no gene match: 5. CDR3 size: 12 residues. Germline values: CDR1 SEHNR, CDR2 FQNEAQ (reference sequence). CDR3 nucleotide sequence: TGTGCCAGCACCTACGGGGGGGGCGAGCAGTACTTC. Its protein product is CASTYGGGEQYF.

This chain connects TRBV6-1 to TRBJ1-1, with no clear D. Germline CDR1 and CDR2: MNHNS and SASEGT. V gave up 6 bases and J gave up 6 bases, with 11 bases separating them. The CDR3 covers 12 residues. The CDR3 DNA sequence: TGTGCCAGCAGGAACGAGGCGGCTGAAGCTTTCTTT. It encodes CASRNEAAEAFF.

This clonotype was seen a single time. The CDR3 region is CASSPPEIPYEQYV. The CDR3 DNA reads as TGTGCCAGCAGTCCCCCGGAAATCCCCTACGAGCAGTACGTC. The chain combines TRBV6-1 with TRBJ2-7; D gene unclear. The CDR3 contains 14 residues. Deletions cut 5 bases from V and 2 bases from J, with 13 bases between. Germline V gene lookup returns CDR1 MNHNS and CDR2 SASEGT.

This clonotype was counted a single time. This chain links TRBV6-5 with TRBJ1-5; D is possibly TRBD1 (5 bases). Germline V lookup: CDR1 MNHEY, CDR2 SVGAGI. V dropped 2 bases and J dropped 4 bases, with 15 bases sitting between them. This CDR3 is 16 amino acids long. CDR3 DNA sequence: TGTGCCAGCAGTTACGGGCGGGGCGTAGGAAATCAGCCCCAGCATTTT. Translated: CASSYGRGVGNQPQHF.

J is TRBJ1-2 and V is TRBV20-1; TRBD1 aligns across 9 bases. This CDR3 comprises 15 residues. Germline CDR1 is DFQATT and CDR2 is SNEGSKA (reference sequence). Trimming removed 1 base from V and 1 base from J; junction bases left unmatched: 4. CDR3 coding DNA: TGCAGTGCTAGAGTTCCGGACAGGGGTAACTATGGCTACACCTTC. It translates to CSARVPDRGNYGYTF.